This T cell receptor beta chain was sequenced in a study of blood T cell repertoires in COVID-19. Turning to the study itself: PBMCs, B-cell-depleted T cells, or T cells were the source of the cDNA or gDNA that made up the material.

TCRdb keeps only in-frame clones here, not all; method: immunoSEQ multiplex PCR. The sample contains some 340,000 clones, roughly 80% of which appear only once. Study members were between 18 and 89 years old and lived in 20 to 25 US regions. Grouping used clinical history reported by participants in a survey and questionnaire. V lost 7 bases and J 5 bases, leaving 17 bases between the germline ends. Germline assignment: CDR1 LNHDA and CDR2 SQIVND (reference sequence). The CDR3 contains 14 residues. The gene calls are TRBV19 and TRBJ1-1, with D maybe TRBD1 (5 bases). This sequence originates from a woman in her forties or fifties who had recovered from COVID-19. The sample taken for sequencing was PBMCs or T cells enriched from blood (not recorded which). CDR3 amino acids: CASNKAGVQTEAFF. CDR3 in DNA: TGTGCCAGTAACAAGGCGGGGGTTCAAACTGAAGCTTTCTTT.